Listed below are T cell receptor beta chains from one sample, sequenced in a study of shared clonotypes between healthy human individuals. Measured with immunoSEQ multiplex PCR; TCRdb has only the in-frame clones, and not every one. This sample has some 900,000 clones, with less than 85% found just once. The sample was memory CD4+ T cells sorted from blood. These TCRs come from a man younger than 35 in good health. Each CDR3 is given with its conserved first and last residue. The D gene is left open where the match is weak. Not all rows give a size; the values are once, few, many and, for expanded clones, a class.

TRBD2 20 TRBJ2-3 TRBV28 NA TGTGCCAGCAGTCCCCTGGGTGTGTGGACTAGCGGGAGCGACACAGATACGCAGTATTTT CASSPLGVWTSGSDTDTQYF
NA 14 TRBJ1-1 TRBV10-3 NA TGTGCCATCAGTGAGTCGACGGGAGCCCTTGAAGCTTTCTTT CAISESTGALEAFF
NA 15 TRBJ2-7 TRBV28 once TGTGCCAGCAGCCAGATAGGTAGTTCTTCCTACGAGCAGTACTTC CASSQIGSSSYEQYF
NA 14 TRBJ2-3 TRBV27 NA TGTGCCAGCAGTTTAGGCAGGGACACAGATACGCAGTATTTT CASSLGRDTDTQYF
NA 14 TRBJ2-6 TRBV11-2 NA TGTGCCAGCAGTGCAGGGTCTGGGGCCAACGTCCTGACTTTC CASSAGSGANVLTF
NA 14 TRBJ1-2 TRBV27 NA TGTGCCAGCAGTTTTGGCTCAGGGTCCTATGGCTACACCTTC CASSFGSGSYGYTF
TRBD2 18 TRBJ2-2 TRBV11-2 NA TGTGCCAGCAGCCAGGGGACTAGCGGGGCCCCTAACACCGGGGAGCTGTTTTTT CASSQGTSGAPNTGELFF
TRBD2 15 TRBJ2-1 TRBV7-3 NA TGTGCCAGCAGCTCAGCGGGGGGCGCGAGGGATGAGCAGTTCTTC CASSSAGGARDEQFF
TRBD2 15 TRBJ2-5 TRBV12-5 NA TGTGCTAGTGGTTGGGGGACTAGCGGAAGAGAGACCCAGTACTTC CASGWGTSGRETQYF
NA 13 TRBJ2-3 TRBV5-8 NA TGTGCCAGCAGCACGGACAGCACAGATACGCAGTATTTT CASSTDSTDTQYF
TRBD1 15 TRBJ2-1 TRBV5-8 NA TGTGCCAGCAGTTACCGGGACAGGGGGCACAATGAGCAGTTCTTC CASSYRDRGHNEQFF
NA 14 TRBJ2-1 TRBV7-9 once TGTGCCAGCAGCTTAGACAGGGTTTACAATGAGCAGTTCTTC CASSLDRVYNEQFF
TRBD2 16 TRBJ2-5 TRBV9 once TGTGCCAGCAGCCCACGGACTAGCGGGCCCCAAGAGACCCAGTACTTC CASSPRTSGPQETQYF